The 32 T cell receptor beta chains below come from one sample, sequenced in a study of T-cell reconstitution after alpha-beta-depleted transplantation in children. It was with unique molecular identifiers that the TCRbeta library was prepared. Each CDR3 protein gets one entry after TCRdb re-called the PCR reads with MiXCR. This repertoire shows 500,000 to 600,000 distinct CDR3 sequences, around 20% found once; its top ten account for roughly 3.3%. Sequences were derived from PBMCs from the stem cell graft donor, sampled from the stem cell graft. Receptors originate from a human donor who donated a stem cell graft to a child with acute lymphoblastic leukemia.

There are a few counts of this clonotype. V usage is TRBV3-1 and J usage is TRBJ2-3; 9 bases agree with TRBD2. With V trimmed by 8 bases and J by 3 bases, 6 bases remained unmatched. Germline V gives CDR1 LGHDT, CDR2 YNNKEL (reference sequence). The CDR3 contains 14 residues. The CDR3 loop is CASRALAGTDTQYF. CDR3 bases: TGTGCCAGCCGGGCCCTAGCGGGAACAGATACGCAGTATTTT.

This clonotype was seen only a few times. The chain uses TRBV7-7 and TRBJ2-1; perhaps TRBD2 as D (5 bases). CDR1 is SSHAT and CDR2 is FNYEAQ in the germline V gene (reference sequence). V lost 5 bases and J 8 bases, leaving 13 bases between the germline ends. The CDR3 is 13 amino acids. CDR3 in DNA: TGTGCCAGCAGCCCGAGGGTATTGGATGAGCAGTTCTTC. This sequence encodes CASSPRVLDEQFF.

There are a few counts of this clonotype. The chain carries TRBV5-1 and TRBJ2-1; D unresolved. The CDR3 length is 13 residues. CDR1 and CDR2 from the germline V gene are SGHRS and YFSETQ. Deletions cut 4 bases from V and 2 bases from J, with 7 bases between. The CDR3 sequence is CASSPIPYNEQFF. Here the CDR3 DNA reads TGCGCCAGCAGCCCGATCCCCTACAATGAGCAGTTCTTC.

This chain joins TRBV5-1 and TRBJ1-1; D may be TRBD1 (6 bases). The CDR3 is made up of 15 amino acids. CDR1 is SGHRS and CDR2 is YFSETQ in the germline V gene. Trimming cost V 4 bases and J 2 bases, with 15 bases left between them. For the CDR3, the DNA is TGCGCCAGCAGCGCGGGGGCTAGTGTAAACACTGAAGCTTTCTTT. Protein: CASSAGASVNTEAFF.

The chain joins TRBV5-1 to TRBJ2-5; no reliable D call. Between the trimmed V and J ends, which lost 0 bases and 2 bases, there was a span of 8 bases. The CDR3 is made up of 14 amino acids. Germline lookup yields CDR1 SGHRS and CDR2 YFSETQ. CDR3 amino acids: CASSLADIQETQYF. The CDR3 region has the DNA TGCGCCAGCAGCTTGGCCGATATACAAGAGACCCAGTACTTC.

The CDR3 is CASSPSSFYGYTF. The CDR3 DNA reads as TGTGCCAGCAGCCCGTCTTCTTTCTATGGCTACACCTTC. The genes are TRBV7-9 and TRBJ1-2; D gene ambiguous. V was trimmed by 5 bases and J by 4 bases, leaving 11 bases between them. CDR1 SEHNR and CDR2 FQNEAQ come from the germline V gene (reference sequence). The CDR3 sequence is 13 residues long. Full variable domain (remainder filled in from reference TRBV7-9 and TRBJ1-2): DTGVSQNPRHKITKRGQNVTFRCDPISEHNRLYWYRQTLGQGPEFLTYFQNEAQLEKSRLLSDRFSAERPKGSFSTLEIQRTEQGDSAMYLCASSPSSFYGYTFGSGTRLTVV.

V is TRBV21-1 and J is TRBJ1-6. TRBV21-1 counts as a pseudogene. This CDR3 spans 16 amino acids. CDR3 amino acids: CASSEEASQNDSPLHF. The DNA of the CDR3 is TGTGCCAGCAGCGAGGAAGCTAGTCAGAATGATTCACCCCTCCACTTT.

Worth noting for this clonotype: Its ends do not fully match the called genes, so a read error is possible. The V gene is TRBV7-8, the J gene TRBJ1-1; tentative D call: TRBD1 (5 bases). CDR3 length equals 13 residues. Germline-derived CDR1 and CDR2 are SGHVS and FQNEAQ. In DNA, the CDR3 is TGTGCCAGCAGCCCTTGGGGGAACTCTGAAGCTTTCTTT. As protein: CASSPWGNSEAFF.

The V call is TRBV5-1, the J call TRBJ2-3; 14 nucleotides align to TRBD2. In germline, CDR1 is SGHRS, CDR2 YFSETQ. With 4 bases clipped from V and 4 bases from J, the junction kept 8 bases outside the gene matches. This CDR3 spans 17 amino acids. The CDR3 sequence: CASSLRGLAGVADTQYF. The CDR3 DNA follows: TGCGCCAGCAGCCTTCGGGGACTAGCGGGAGTGGCAGATACGCAGTATTTT. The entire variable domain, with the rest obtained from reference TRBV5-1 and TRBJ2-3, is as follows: KAGVTQTPRYLIKTRGQQVTLSCSPISGHRSVSWYQQTPGQGLQFLFEYFSETQRNKGNFPGRFSGRQFSNSRSEMNVSTLELGDSALYLCASSLRGLAGVADTQYFGPGTRLTVL.

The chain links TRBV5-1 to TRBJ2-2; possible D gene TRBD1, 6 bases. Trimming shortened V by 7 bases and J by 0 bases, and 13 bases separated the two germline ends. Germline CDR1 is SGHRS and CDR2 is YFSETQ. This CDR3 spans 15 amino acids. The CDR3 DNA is TGCGCCAGCGGACCCGGGACAACGAACACCGGGGAGCTGTTTTTT. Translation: CASGPGTTNTGELFF.

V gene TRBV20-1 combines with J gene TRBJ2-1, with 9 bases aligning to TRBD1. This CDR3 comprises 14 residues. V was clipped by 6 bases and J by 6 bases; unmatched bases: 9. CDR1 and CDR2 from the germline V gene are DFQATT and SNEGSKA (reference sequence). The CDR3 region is CSAMGTGKGNEQFF. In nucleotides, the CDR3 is TGCAGTGCCATGGGGACAGGGAAGGGCAATGAGCAGTTCTTC.

In nucleotides, the CDR3 is TGCAGCGTTGAATCGGGGACAGGTTATAACGAGCAGTACTTC. It yields the protein CSVESGTGYNEQYF. This rearrangement joins TRBV29-1 to TRBJ2-7; 8 bases are shared with TRBD1. Germline CDR1 and CDR2: SQVTM and ANQGSEA. Unmatched junction bases numbered 8, after V lost 2 bases and J lost 5 bases. The CDR3 runs 14 residues.

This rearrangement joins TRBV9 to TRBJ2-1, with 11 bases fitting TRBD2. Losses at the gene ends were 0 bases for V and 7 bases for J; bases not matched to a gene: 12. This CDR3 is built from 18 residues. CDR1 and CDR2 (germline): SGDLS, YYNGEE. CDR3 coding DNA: TGTGCCAGCAGCGTAGCCCATAGCGGGAGGGCCCGAGGGAATGAGCAGTTCTTC. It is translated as CASSVAHSGRARGNEQFF.

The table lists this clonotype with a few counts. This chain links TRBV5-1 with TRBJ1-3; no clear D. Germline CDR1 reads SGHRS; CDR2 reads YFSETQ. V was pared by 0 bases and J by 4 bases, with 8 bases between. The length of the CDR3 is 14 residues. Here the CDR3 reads CASSLAPAGNTIYF. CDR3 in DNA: TGCGCCAGCAGCTTGGCCCCAGCGGGAAACACCATATATTTT.

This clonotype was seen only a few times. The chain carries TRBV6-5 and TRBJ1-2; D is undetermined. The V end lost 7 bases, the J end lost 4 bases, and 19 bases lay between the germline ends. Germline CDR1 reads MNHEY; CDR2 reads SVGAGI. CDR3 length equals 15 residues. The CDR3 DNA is TGTGCCAGCAAGTTCTTAGGGTCACTCCTCTATGGCTACACCTTC. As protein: CASKFLGSLLYGYTF.

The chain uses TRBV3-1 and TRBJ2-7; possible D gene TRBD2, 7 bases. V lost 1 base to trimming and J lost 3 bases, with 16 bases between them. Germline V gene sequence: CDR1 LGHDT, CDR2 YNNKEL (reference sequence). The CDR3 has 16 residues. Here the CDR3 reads CASSQAGTGRGYEQYF. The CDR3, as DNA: TGTGCCAGCAGCCAAGCGGGCACAGGGAGGGGCTACGAGCAGTACTTC.

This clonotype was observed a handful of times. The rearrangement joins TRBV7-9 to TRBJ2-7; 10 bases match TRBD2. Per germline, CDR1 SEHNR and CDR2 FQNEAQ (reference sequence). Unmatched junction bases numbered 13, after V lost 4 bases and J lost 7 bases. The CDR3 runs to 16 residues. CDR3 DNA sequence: TGTGCCAGCAGCTCCGGACGGACTAGCGGACTGTCTGAGCAGTACTTC. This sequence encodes CASSSGRTSGLSEQYF.

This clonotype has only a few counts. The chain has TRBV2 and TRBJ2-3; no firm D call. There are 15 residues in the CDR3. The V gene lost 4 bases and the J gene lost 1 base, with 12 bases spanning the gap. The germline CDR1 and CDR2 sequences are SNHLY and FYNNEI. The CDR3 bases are TGTGCCAGCAGTGGTCGCCGGACGGGCACAGATACGCAGTATTTT. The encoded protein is CASSGRRTGTDTQYF.

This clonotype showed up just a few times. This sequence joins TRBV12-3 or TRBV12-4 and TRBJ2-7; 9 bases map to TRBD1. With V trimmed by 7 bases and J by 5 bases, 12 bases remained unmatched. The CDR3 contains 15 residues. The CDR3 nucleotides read TGTGCCAGCACTCAATCGGACAGGGGTCTGGACGAGCAGTACTTC. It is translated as CASTQSDRGLDEQYF.

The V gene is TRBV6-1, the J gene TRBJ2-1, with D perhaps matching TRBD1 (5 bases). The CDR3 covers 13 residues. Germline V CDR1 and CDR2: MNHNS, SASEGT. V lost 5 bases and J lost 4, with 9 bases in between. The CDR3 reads CASSLHRYNEQFF. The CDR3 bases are TGTGCCAGCAGTCTGCACAGGTACAATGAGCAGTTCTTC.

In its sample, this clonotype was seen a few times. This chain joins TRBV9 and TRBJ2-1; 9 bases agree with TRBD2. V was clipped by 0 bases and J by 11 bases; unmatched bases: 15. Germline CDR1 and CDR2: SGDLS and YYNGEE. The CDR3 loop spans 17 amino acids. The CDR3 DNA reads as TGTGCCAGCAGCGTAGGGGTGGCGGGAGGGCCGGATAAAAAGCAGTTCTTC. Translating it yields CASSVGVAGGPDKKQFF.

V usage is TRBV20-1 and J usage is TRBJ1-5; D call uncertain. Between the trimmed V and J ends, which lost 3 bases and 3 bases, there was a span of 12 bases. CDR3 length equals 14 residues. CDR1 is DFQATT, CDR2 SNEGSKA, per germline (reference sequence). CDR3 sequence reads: CSASQALLNQPQHF. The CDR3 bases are TGCAGTGCTAGCCAGGCGCTCCTCAATCAGCCCCAGCATTTT.

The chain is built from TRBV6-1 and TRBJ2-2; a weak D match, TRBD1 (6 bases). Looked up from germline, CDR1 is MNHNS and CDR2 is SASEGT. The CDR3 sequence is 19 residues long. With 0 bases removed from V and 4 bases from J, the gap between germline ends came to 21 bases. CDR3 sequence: CASSEAGPGQGRFTGELFF. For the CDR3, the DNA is TGTGCCAGCAGTGAAGCCGGACCTGGGCAGGGGCGTTTCACCGGGGAGCTGTTTTTT.

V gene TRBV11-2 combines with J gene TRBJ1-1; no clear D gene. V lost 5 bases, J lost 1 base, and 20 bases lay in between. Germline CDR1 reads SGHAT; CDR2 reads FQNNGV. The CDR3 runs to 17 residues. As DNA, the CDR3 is TGTGCCAGCAGCCCCATCTTATCGACGGGCTCGAACACTGAAGCTTTCTTT. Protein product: CASSPILSTGSNTEAFF.

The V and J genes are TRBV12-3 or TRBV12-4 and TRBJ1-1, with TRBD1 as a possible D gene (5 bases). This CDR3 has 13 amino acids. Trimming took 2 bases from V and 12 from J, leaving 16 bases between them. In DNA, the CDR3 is TGTGCCAGCAGTTTACCGGGACGAGCTGAGTCTTTCTTT. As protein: CASSLPGRAESFF.

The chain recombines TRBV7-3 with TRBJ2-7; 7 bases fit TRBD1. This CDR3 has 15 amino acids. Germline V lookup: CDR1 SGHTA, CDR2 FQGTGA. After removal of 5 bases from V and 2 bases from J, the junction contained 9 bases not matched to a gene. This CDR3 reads CASSPRTGYTYEQYF. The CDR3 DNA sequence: TGTGCCAGCAGCCCCCGGACAGGCTACACCTACGAGCAGTACTTC.

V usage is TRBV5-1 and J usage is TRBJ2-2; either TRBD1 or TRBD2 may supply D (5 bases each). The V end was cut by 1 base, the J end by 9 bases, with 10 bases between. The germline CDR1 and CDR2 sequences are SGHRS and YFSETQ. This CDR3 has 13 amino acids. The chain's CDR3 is CASSLYGARELFF. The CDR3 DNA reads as TGCGCCAGCAGCTTGTACGGGGCGCGGGAGCTGTTTTTT.

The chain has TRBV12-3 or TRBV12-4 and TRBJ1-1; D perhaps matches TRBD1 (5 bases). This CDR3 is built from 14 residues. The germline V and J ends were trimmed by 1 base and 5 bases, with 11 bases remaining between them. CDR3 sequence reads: CASSLVGPGTEAFF. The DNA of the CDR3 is TGTGCCAGCAGTTTAGTGGGGCCCGGTACTGAAGCTTTCTTT.

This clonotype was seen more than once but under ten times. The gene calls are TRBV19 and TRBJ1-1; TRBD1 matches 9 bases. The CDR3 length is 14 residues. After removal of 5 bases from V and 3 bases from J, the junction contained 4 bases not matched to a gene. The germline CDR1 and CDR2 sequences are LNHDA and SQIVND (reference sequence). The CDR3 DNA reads TGTGCCAGTAGTTCGACAGGGGGGGACACTGAAGCTTTCTTT. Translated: CASSSTGGDTEAFF.

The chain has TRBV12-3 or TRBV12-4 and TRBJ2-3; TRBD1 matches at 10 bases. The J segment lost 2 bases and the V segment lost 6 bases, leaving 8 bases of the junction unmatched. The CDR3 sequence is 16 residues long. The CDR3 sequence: CASRRRTGGATDTQYF. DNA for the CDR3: TGTGCCAGCAGGCGTCGGACAGGGGGTGCCACAGATACGCAGTATTTT.

CDR3 sequence reads: CASSPSVSGEQYF. CDR3 DNA: TGTGCCAGTAGTCCATCAGTGAGTGGCGAGCAGTACTTC. V is TRBV19 and J is TRBJ2-7, with D unresolved. The CDR3 runs 13 residues. Trimming removed 5 bases from V and 6 bases from J, with 14 bases in between. Germline CDR1 reads LNHDA; CDR2 reads SQIVND (reference sequence).

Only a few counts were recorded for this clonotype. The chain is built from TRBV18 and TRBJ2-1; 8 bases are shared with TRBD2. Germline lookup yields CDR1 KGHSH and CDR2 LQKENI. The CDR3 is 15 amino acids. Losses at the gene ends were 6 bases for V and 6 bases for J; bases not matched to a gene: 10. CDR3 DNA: TGTGCCAGCTCCCCGGGAGGGCCGGTAGGCAATGAGCAGTTCTTC. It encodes CASSPGGPVGNEQFF.